The rows below give T cell receptor beta chains drawn from one sample of a study of cytomegalovirus exposure and HLA in healthy donors. Assay used: immunoSEQ multiplex PCR; TCRdb lists only in-frame clones, some missing. Here the sample spans more than 120,000 clones, 75% to 85% being singletons. The source material was PBMCs. These TCRs come from a middle-aged woman in good health and CMV-seropositive. Both conserved end residues are part of each CDR3. The D gene is left open where the match is weak. Rows give clone size only sometimes, using once, few, many, or a class for an expanded clone.

j_gene: TRBJ2-2; v_gene: TRBV21-1; abundance: -; d_gene: -; CDR3nt: TGTGCCAGCAGCAAATTCGGCACAGACGGCACCGGGGAGCTGTTTTTT; CDR3aa: CASSKFGTDGTGELFF
j_gene: TRBJ2-5; v_gene: TRBV27; abundance: -; d_gene: TRBD2; CDR3nt: TGTGCCAGCAGTTTGATTAGCGGGAGGAGGGGCAAAGAGACCCAGTACTTC; CDR3aa: CASSLISGRRGKETQYF
j_gene: TRBJ2-7; v_gene: TRBV6-5; abundance: few; d_gene: TRBD2; CDR3nt: TGTGCCAGCAGCCGCACCGGGACTAGCTCCTACGAGCAGTACTTC; CDR3aa: CASSRTGTSSYEQYF
j_gene: TRBJ2-7; v_gene: TRBV29-1; abundance: -; d_gene: TRBD1; CDR3nt: TGCAGCGTTGGGGGCGGACAGGCACACTCCTGCGAGCAGTACTTC; CDR3aa: CSVGGGQAHSCEQYF
j_gene: TRBJ2-7; v_gene: TRBV7-3; abundance: once; d_gene: -; CDR3nt: TGTGCCAGCAGCTCGTACATGGGGAGTGAGCAGTACTTC; CDR3aa: CASSSYMGSEQYF
j_gene: TRBJ2-7; v_gene: TRBV19; abundance: -; d_gene: -; CDR3nt: TGTGCCAGTAGTAGACAACTCGGGACTCAGGAGGGCGAGCAGTACTTC; CDR3aa: CASSRQLGTQEGEQYF
j_gene: TRBJ1-5; v_gene: TRBV7-9; abundance: -; d_gene: -; CDR3nt: TGTTCCAGCAGCTCAACCACAGGGTATAGCAATCAGCCCCAGCATTTT; CDR3aa: CSSSSTTGYSNQPQHF
j_gene: TRBJ2-3; v_gene: TRBV9; abundance: -; d_gene: -; CDR3nt: TGTGCCAGCAGCCTGAGTGGTGGCGGGAGCACAGATACGCAGTATTTT; CDR3aa: CASSLSGGGSTDTQYF
j_gene: TRBJ2-1; v_gene: TRBV7-3; abundance: -; d_gene: TRBD2; CDR3nt: TGTGCCAGCCGCGACAGCGGGAGATTTGAGCAGTTCTTC; CDR3aa: CASRDSGRFEQFF
j_gene: TRBJ2-7; v_gene: TRBV2; abundance: -; d_gene: -; CDR3nt: TGTGCCAGCAGGGACAGATTCTCCTACGAGCAGTACTTC; CDR3aa: CASRDRFSYEQYF
j_gene: TRBJ1-1; v_gene: TRBV5-1; abundance: -; d_gene: TRBD1; CDR3nt: TGCGCCAGCAGCTTAGTCGGACAGGGGGCTGACACTGAAGCTTTCTTT; CDR3aa: CASSLVGQGADTEAFF
j_gene: TRBJ2-1; v_gene: TRBV19; abundance: -; d_gene: TRBD2; CDR3nt: TGTGCCAGTAGTAAAGCGGGAGAGGGGGACAATGAGCAGTTCTTC; CDR3aa: CASSKAGEGDNEQFF
j_gene: TRBJ2-3; v_gene: TRBV27; abundance: -; d_gene: -; CDR3nt: TGTGCCAGCAGTTTATATGCAGGTCGTAGCACAGATACGCAGTATTTT; CDR3aa: CASSLYAGRSTDTQYF
j_gene: TRBJ2-5; v_gene: TRBV6-1; abundance: few; d_gene: -; CDR3nt: TGTGCCAGCAGTGGGTGGGGGCTAGGAGAGACCCAGTACTTC; CDR3aa: CASSGWGLGETQYF
j_gene: TRBJ2-1; v_gene: TRBV2; abundance: -; d_gene: TRBD2; CDR3nt: TGTGCCAGCAGCCATAACCCCGGACTAGCCTACAATGAGCAGTTCTTC; CDR3aa: CASSHNPGLAYNEQFF
j_gene: TRBJ1-1; v_gene: TRBV7-2; abundance: -; d_gene: TRBD1; CDR3nt: TGTGCCAGCAGCTTAGCGGGGACAGACACTGAAGCTTTCTTT; CDR3aa: CASSLAGTDTEAFF
j_gene: TRBJ1-1; v_gene: TRBV10-3; abundance: -; d_gene: -; CDR3nt: TGTGCCACCAGCCCCCAGCTTCGGAGTTTGAACACTGAAGCTTTCTTT; CDR3aa: CATSPQLRSLNTEAFF
j_gene: TRBJ2-2; v_gene: TRBV5-1; abundance: -; d_gene: -; CDR3nt: TGCGCCAGCAGCTTGGACGGGAACACCGGGGAGCTGTTTTTT; CDR3aa: CASSLDGNTGELFF
j_gene: TRBJ2-5; v_gene: TRBV6-1; abundance: -; d_gene: -; CDR3nt: TGTGCCAGCCAGTCTCGGGTCACGGGGGAGACCCAGTACTTC; CDR3aa: CASQSRVTGETQYF
j_gene: TRBJ1-2; v_gene: TRBV10-2; abundance: -; d_gene: TRBD1; CDR3nt: TGCGCCAGCAGTGCAGGACAGGGAGACCTCTATGGCTACACCTTC; CDR3aa: CASSAGQGDLYGYTF
j_gene: TRBJ1-1; v_gene: TRBV7-6; abundance: once; d_gene: -; CDR3nt: TGTGCCAGCACCGAGGGTAGGGTGAACACTGAAGCTTTCTTT; CDR3aa: CASTEGRVNTEAFF
j_gene: TRBJ2-5; v_gene: TRBV18; abundance: -; d_gene: TRBD1; CDR3nt: TGTGCCAGCTCAGGACAACAGGGGCAGGGGGAGACCCAGTACTTC; CDR3aa: CASSGQQGQGETQYF
j_gene: TRBJ1-1; v_gene: TRBV19; abundance: -; d_gene: -; CDR3nt: TGTGCCAGTACCGAGTCGCGGAGCCTCGACACTGAAGCTTTCTTT; CDR3aa: CASTESRSLDTEAFF
j_gene: TRBJ2-1; v_gene: TRBV6-5; abundance: -; d_gene: TRBD2; CDR3nt: TGTGCCAGCAGTTACTCGGGAAGCGGGAGTGGCAATGAGCAGTTCTTC; CDR3aa: CASSYSGSGSGNEQFF
j_gene: TRBJ2-1; v_gene: TRBV19; abundance: -; d_gene: TRBD2; CDR3nt: TGTGCCAGTAGTAGAGCGGGAGTCTACAATGAGCAGTTCTTC; CDR3aa: CASSRAGVYNEQFF
j_gene: TRBJ2-1; v_gene: TRBV10-2; abundance: -; d_gene: -; CDR3nt: TGCGCCAGCAGTCCTATTAGTGACTACAATGAGCAGTTCTTC; CDR3aa: CASSPISDYNEQFF
j_gene: TRBJ2-5; v_gene: TRBV5-4; abundance: -; d_gene: TRBD2; CDR3nt: TGTGCCAGCAGCAGGACCGGGACTATTGGGGAGACCCAGTACTTC; CDR3aa: CASSRTGTIGETQYF
j_gene: TRBJ1-3; v_gene: TRBV11-2; abundance: -; d_gene: TRBD1; CDR3nt: TGTGCCAGCAGCTTAGCCCCCTTGACAGGGGGCGGAAACACCATATATTTT; CDR3aa: CASSLAPLTGGGNTIYF
j_gene: TRBJ1-2; v_gene: TRBV6-6; abundance: -; d_gene: -; CDR3nt: TGTGCCAGCAGTTTGGGGAGCGCGCGAAATGGCTACACCTTC; CDR3aa: CASSLGSARNGYTF
j_gene: TRBJ2-3; v_gene: TRBV6-1; abundance: -; d_gene: -; CDR3nt: TGTGCCAGCAGTGAAGCAATCGGGGTCATCACAGATACGCAGTATTTT; CDR3aa: CASSEAIGVITDTQYF
j_gene: TRBJ1-2; v_gene: TRBV28; abundance: few; d_gene: -; CDR3nt: TGTGCCAGCACCTCTCCAGGCAGGGCGTTCTATGGCTACACCTTC; CDR3aa: CASTSPGRAFYGYTF
j_gene: TRBJ2-1; v_gene: TRBV5-4; abundance: -; d_gene: TRBD2; CDR3nt: TGTGCCAGCAGCTCCCCAGGACTAGCGGGGGGGGAAGAGCAGTTCTTC; CDR3aa: CASSSPGLAGGEEQFF
j_gene: TRBJ2-2; v_gene: TRBV13; abundance: -; d_gene: -; CDR3nt: TGTGCCAGCAGCTTAGCGACTACCGGGGAGCTGTTTTTT; CDR3aa: CASSLATTGELFF
j_gene: TRBJ2-7; v_gene: TRBV19; abundance: -; d_gene: TRBD2; CDR3nt: TGTGCCAGTAGTAACCGACATCTAGCGGGAGGTGTGGACGAGCAGTACTTC; CDR3aa: CASSNRHLAGGVDEQYF
j_gene: TRBJ2-5; v_gene: TRBV7-9; abundance: -; d_gene: TRBD1; CDR3nt: TGTTCCAGCAGCTTTTGGACAGGGTGGGGGGAGACCCAGTACTTC; CDR3aa: CSSSFWTGWGETQYF
j_gene: TRBJ2-7; v_gene: TRBV7-2; abundance: -; d_gene: TRBD2; CDR3nt: TGTGCCAGCAGCCAAAGAAGACTAGCGGGACTTTACGAGCAGTACTTC; CDR3aa: CASSQRRLAGLYEQYF
j_gene: TRBJ2-5; v_gene: TRBV19; abundance: -; d_gene: -; CDR3nt: TGTGCCAGTAGTAATCCCCCCGGGGAGCAGTACTTC; CDR3aa: CASSNPPGEQYF
j_gene: TRBJ2-2; v_gene: TRBV5-1; abundance: -; d_gene: -; CDR3nt: TGCGCCAGCAGCTTAGAAGGGGAAGAGACCGGGGAGCTGTTTTTT; CDR3aa: CASSLEGEETGELFF
j_gene: TRBJ2-3; v_gene: TRBV9; abundance: few; d_gene: -; CDR3nt: TGTGCCAGCAGTGACAGACTCGACCCTTATAGCACAGATACGCAGTATTTT; CDR3aa: CASSDRLDPYSTDTQYF
j_gene: TRBJ1-5; v_gene: TRBV28; abundance: -; d_gene: -; CDR3nt: TGTGCCAGCAGTTTGACAGGTCCTAGCAATCAGCCCCAGCATTTT; CDR3aa: CASSLTGPSNQPQHF
j_gene: TRBJ2-1; v_gene: TRBV5-4; abundance: -; d_gene: TRBD2; CDR3nt: TGTGCCAGCAGCTTGTCTAGCGGGGAGTACAATGAGCAGTTCTTC; CDR3aa: CASSLSSGEYNEQFF
j_gene: TRBJ1-2; v_gene: TRBV5-1; abundance: -; d_gene: -; CDR3nt: TGCGCCAGCAGCTTGGCGGGGGGCCGGGGCTACACCTTC; CDR3aa: CASSLAGGRGYTF
j_gene: TRBJ2-3; v_gene: TRBV6-1; abundance: -; d_gene: TRBD2; CDR3nt: TGTGCCAGCAGTGAAGGGGGGGGGACCACAGATACGCAGTATTTT; CDR3aa: CASSEGGGTTDTQYF
j_gene: TRBJ2-1; v_gene: TRBV9; abundance: -; d_gene: TRBD2; CDR3nt: TGTGCCAGCAGCGGTAGACTAGCGGGGAACTACAATGAGCAGTTCTTC; CDR3aa: CASSGRLAGNYNEQFF
j_gene: TRBJ2-6; v_gene: TRBV11-2; abundance: -; d_gene: -; CDR3nt: TGTGCCAGCAGCTTAGTGGGGCCGTCGGATAACTCTGGGGCCAACGTCCTGACTTTC; CDR3aa: CASSLVGPSDNSGANVLTF
j_gene: TRBJ2-7; v_gene: TRBV11-2; abundance: -; d_gene: TRBD2; CDR3nt: TGTGCCAGCAGCTTCCGGGGGGGCTCCGAGCAGTACTTC; CDR3aa: CASSFRGGSEQYF
j_gene: TRBJ2-1; v_gene: TRBV18; abundance: -; d_gene: -; CDR3nt: TGTGCCAGCTCACTGGACTCCCCGCAGATCAATGAGCAGTTCTTC; CDR3aa: CASSLDSPQINEQFF
j_gene: TRBJ2-7; v_gene: TRBV6-5; abundance: -; d_gene: -; CDR3nt: TGTGCCAGCAGTTACGATAGCGGAAGAGTTTACGAGCAGTACTTC; CDR3aa: CASSYDSGRVYEQYF
j_gene: TRBJ1-1; v_gene: TRBV7-8; abundance: -; d_gene: -; CDR3nt: TGTGCCAGCAGCTTAGCTGTCCAAAACACTGAAGCTTTCTTT; CDR3aa: CASSLAVQNTEAFF
j_gene: TRBJ1-2; v_gene: TRBV19; abundance: -; d_gene: -; CDR3nt: TGTGCCAGTAGTATCACTGGGCTGGGCTACACCTTC; CDR3aa: CASSITGLGYTF
j_gene: TRBJ2-5; v_gene: TRBV2; abundance: -; d_gene: -; CDR3nt: TGTGCCAGCAGGGTTCACGGGAACACCGACCAGCAGTACTTC; CDR3aa: CASRVHGNTDQQYF